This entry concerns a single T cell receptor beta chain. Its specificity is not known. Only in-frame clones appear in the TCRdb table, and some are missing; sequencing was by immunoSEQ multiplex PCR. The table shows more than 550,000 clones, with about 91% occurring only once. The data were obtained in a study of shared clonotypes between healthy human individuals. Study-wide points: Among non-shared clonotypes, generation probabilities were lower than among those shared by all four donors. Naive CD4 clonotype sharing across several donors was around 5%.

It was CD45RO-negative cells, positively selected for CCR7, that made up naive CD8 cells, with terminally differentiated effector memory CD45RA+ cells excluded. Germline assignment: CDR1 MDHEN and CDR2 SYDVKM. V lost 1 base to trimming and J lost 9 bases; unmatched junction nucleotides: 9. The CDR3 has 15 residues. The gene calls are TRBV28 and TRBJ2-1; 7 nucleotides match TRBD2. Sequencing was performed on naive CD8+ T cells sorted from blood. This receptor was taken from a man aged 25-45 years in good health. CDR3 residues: CASSLLASGLGEQFF. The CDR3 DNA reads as TGTGCCAGCAGTTTATTGGCTAGCGGCCTTGGTGAGCAGTTCTTC.